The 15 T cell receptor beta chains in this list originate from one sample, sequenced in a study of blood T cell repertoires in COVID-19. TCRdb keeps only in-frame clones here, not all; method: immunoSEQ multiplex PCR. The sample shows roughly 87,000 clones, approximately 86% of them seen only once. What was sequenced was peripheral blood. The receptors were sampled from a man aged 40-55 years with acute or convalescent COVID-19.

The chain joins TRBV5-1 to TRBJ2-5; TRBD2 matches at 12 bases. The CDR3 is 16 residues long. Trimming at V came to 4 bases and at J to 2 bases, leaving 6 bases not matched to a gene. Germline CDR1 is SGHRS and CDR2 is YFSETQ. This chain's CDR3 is CASSPSLAGGQETQYF. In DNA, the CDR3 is TGCGCCAGCAGCCCTTCTCTAGCGGGGGGGCAAGAGACCCAGTACTTC.

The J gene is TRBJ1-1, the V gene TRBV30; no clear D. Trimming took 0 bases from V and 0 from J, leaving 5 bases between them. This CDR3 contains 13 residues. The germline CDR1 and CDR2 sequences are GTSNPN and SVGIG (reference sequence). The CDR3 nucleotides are TGTGCCTGGAGTGTAAAGCTGAACACTGAAGCTTTCTTT. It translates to CAWSVKLNTEAFF.

The CDR3 coding sequence is TGTGCCACCAGTGCCTCAGCAGGGGGGCGGGCCTACAATGAGCAGTTCTTC. This encodes CATSASAGGRAYNEQFF. The chain has TRBV24-1 and TRBJ2-1, with D tentatively TRBD1 (7 bases). Per the germline V gene, CDR1 is KGHDR and CDR2 is SFDVKD. V lost 5 bases, J lost 2 bases, and 18 bases lay in between. This CDR3 contains 17 residues.

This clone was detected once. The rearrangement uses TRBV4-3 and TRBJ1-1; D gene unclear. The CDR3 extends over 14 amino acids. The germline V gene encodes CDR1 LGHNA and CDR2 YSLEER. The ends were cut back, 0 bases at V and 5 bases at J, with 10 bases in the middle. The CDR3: CASSQDSGWTEAFF. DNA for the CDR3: TGCGCCAGCAGCCAAGATTCGGGTTGGACTGAAGCTTTCTTT.

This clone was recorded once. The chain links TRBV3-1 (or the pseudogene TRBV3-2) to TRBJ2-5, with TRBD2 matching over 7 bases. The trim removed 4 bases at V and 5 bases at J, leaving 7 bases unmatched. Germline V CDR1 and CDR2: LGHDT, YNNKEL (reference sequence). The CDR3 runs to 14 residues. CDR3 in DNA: TGTGCCAGCAGCCGTAGACTAGCATCGGAGACCCAGTACTTC. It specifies CASSRRLASETQYF.

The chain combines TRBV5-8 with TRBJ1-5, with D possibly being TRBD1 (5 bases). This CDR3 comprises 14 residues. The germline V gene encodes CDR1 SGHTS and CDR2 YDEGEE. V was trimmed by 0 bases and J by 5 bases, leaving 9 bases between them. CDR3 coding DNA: TGTGCCAGCAGCTTGGCAGGGAGGGATCAGCCCCAGCATTTT. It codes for CASSLAGRDQPQHF.

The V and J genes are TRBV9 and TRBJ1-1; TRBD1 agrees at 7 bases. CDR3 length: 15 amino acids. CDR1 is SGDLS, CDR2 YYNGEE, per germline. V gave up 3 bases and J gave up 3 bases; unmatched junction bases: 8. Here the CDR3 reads CASSGGTVGHTEAFF. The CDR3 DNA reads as TGTGCCAGCAGCGGAGGGACAGTCGGACACACTGAAGCTTTCTTT.

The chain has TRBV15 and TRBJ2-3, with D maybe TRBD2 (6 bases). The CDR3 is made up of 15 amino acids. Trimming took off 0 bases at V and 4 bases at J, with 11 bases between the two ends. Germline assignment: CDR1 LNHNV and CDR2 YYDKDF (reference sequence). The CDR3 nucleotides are TGTGCCACCAGCAGAGAGTTCGGGGGTGCAGATACGCAGTATTTT. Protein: CATSREFGGADTQYF.

This CDR3 is CAWWGLAGVAETQYF. DNA of the CDR3: TGTGCCTGGTGGGGACTAGCGGGAGTGGCAGAGACCCAGTACTTC. The chain links TRBV30 to TRBJ2-5; TRBD2 aligns across 14 bases. The CDR3 sequence is 15 residues long. V was pared by 5 bases and J by 4 bases, with 6 bases of the junction left unmatched. The germline V gene has CDR1 GTSNPN and CDR2 SVGIG (reference sequence).

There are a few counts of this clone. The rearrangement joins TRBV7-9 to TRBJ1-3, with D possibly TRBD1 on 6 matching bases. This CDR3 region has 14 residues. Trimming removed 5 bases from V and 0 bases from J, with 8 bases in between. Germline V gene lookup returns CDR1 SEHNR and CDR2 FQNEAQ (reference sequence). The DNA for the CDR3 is TGTGCCAGCAGCCGGGACAACTCTGGAAACACCATATATTTT. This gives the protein CASSRDNSGNTIYF.

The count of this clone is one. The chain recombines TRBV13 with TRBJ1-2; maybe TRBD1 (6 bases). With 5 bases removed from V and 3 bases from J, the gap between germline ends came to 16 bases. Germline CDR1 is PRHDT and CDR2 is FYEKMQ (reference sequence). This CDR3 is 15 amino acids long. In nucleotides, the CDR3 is TGTGCCAGCAGCCCGCTGGGGGCGTCGGACTATGGCTACACCTTC. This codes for CASSPLGASDYGYTF.

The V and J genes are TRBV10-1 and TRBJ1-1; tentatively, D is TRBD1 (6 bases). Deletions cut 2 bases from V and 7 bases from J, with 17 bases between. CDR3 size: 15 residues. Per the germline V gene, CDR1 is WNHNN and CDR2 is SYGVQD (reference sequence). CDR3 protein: CASSEGTNTRGEAFF. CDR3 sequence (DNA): TGCGCCAGCAGTGAGGGGACAAACACGAGAGGTGAAGCTTTCTTT.

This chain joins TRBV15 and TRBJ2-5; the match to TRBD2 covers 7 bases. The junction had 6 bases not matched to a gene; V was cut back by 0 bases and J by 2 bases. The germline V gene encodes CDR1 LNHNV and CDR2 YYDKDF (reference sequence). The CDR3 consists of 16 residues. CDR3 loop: CATSRDYGGVQETQYF. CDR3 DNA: TGTGCCACCAGCAGAGATTATGGGGGGGTGCAAGAGACCCAGTACTTC.

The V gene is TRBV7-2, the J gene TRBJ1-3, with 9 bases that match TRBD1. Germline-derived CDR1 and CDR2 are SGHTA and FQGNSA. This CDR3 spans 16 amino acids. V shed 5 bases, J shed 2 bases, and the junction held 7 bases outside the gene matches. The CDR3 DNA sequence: TGTGCCAGCAGCCCCTCGACAGGGGGGGCTGGAAACACCATATATTTT. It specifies CASSPSTGGAGNTIYF.

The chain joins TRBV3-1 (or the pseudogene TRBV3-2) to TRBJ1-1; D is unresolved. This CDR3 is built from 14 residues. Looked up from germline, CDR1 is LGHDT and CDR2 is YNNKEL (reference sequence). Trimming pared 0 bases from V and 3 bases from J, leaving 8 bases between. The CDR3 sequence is CASSQEIGYTEAFF. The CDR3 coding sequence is TGTGCCAGCAGCCAAGAGATCGGGTACACTGAAGCTTTCTTT.